Here is one TCR beta chain with its context. Its antigen is still unknown. Base qualities were left out, and no much larger clone turns up one base away. These data come from a study of T cells in localized non-small cell lung cancer (dated by TCRdb to 2018 to 2020). Some background on the complete study: The study analyzed T cell repertoires of about 230 early-stage NSCLC patients, comparing tumors and uninvolved tumor-adjacent lungs. The cohort comprised some 240 treatment-naïve NSCLC patients with resected, localized lung tumors. A mean age of about 66 years was recorded for the NSCLC patients, of whom under 150 were male and 95 to 110 were female.

TCR beta CDR3 regions were sequenced from DNA using the immunoSEQ Assay. The authors' analysis ran thus. T cell density was computed as TCR beta template counts normalized to usable DNA estimated by amplifying housekeeping genes. Using the preseqR package, richness was estimated by extrapolating to 120,000 templates for tissue samples and 400,000 templates for PBMC samples. Clonality was taken to be one minus Pielou's evenness. Differential abundance testing on productive amino-acid clonotypes, with a minimum total count of 5 and an alpha of 0.1, was used to identify tissue-enriched TCRs. The Jaccard Index and the Morisita Overlap Index were used to quantify repertoire overlap between compartments. GLIPH grouped TCR beta CDR3s together with public tetramer-defined viral CDR3s, and a viral motif had to include at least three viral sequences and also show V-gene enrichment. What TCRdb holds here is the immuneACCESS table cut down to in-frame rearrangements. Part of the clones is not present; checked against another copy, under half of the missing clones reflect an unresolved V gene, and the others are unexplained. V, J and clone size reflect that table, while D and trimming were determined from the DNA. The sample table holds tens of thousands of clones, of which about 85% were seen once. The ten biggest clones cover 2.5% of the sample.

Broad study findings and their caveats: Longer overall survival was associated with higher T cell density in blood, whereas shorter survival was associated with higher clonality in adjacent lung. Uninvolved tumor-adjacent lung showed the highest T cell clonality, higher than tumor, which suggests more focused antigenic responses in the uninvolved tumor-adjacent lung. Of the top 100 tumor clones, a median of about 53 were detected in paired uninvolved adjacent lung; under 35 were also among that lung's top 100. Because the study design was exploratory, TCR variables were selected using unadjusted p-values without false-discovery rate correction. Multi-region tumor sequencing was not performed, so intratumor heterogeneity could not be excluded.

Including cysteine and phenylalanine, the CDR3 has 17 amino acids. The only DNA kept is the CDR3, 51 bases in frame from the first base. CDR1 is given as SGHDT and CDR2 as YYEEEE, both from the germline V gene. Trimming takes 4 bases off V and 2 bases off J; junction bases not matched to a gene: 10. At diagnosis, peripheral blood, uninvolved tumor-adjacent lung and tumor were collected and stored as a combination of fresh-frozen and FFPE material. For TCR repertoire profiling, the blood samples were analyzed as peripheral blood mononuclear cells. This specimen consisted of PBMCs, obtained before any cancer treatment. This clonotype was obtained from a man aged 40 to 75 with stage II lung adenocarcinoma. The chain is assembled from TRBV5-6 and TRBJ2-3, and 10 bases in between align with TRBD2. The base sequence is TGTGCCAGCAGCCTTCTTGCTAGCGGGGGAATCACAGATACGCAGTATTTT. It translates as CASSLLASGGITDTQYF.